Given below is one TCR beta chain in context. Nominally healthy donors provided the samples, though records likely missed some immune exposures. PCR was performed using 60 Vbeta and 13 Jbeta primers. Method: immunoSEQ multiplex PCR; TCRdb's copy keeps in-frame clones and lacks some. The sample has 100,000 to 150,000 clones; the top ten hold about 2.3%. The entry originates in a study of cytomegalovirus exposure and HLA in healthy donors. The V end was cut by 5 bases, the J end by 1 base, with 16 bases between. The length of the CDR3 is 15 residues. This TCR was recovered from a man aged 35 to 55 in good health and CMV-seronegative. Input material: PBMCs. This sequence joins TRBV5-3 and TRBJ2-7; TRBD2 might be the D (6 bases). TRBV5-3 is known as an ORF, though its function is uncertain. In DNA, the CDR3 is TGTGCCAGAAGATGTAAGGGCGGAGGGTCCTACGAGCAGTACTTC. As protein: CARRCKGGGSYEQYF.